Listed here is a single T cell receptor (beta chain). The antigen remains unidentified. The source of the sample is a study of T cells in Graves' hyperthyroidism and ophthalmopathy. In the study overall: Initial diagnosis, before any treatment, was when peripheral blood was collected. Study outcomes and limitations: Stable hyperthyroidism was told apart from ophthalmopathy by a model built on 13 V-J features. A median approximately 6.5 months before onset, the model predicted ophthalmopathy. Researchers found most expanded thyroid clonotypes above 0.001 in blood as well.

Amplified TCR beta CDR3 regions came from RNA transcripts. With the HTBI primer set, the TCR CDR3 went through a first round of RT-PCR. TCRdb re-called the multiplex PCR reads with MiXCR, one entry per CDR3 protein. The sample carries about 640,000 distinct CDR3 sequences, around 20% recorded once. The V and J ends lost 11 bases and 0 bases respectively, with 28 bases between them. Germline V gene data show CDR1 as MNHNS and CDR2 as SASEGT. The CDR3 runs 18 residues. Sequenced: blood. The V gene is TRBV6-1, the J gene TRBJ1-2; tentative D call: TRBD1 (6 bases). The TCR sequence derives from a man aged 30 to 39 with Graves' ophthalmopathy. DNA for the CDR3: TGTGCCTGTAGGGGCAGTATCACCCGGGGGGCCTCTAACTATGGCTACACCTTC. Translation gives CACRGSITRGASNYGYTF.